The clone carrying this TCR beta chain turned up a few times. Its antigen is not identified. The data are from a study of T cell repertoires in cytomegalovirus infection. The wider study: It was the public TCR beta signatures that indicated both CMV infection and matching HLA type.

The CDR3 is made up of 13 amino acids. Between the trimmed V and J ends, which lost 2 bases and 3 bases, there was a span of 5 bases. The germline V gene has CDR1 MGHDK and CDR2 SYGVNS. MiXCR was run by TCRdb on the reads, yielding one entry per CDR3 protein. This sample carries hundreds of thousands of distinct CDR3 sequences, 20% to 25% of them seen once, and the ten largest clones take 8%. Study outcomes and limitations: The study identified carriers of CMV plus the relevant HLA from cumulative public TCR beta family frequency. In two of eight donors, the top clonotype was HLA-C-restricted CMV-specific.

Sequencing used CD8+ T cells from PBMCs. The TCR sequence derives from a human donor in good health (CMV status not recorded). Some clones in this sample may be carry-over from other donors' samples. The chain recombines TRBV25-1 with TRBJ2-1; no definite D call. CDR3 residues: CASSETLYNEQFF. In DNA form, the CDR3 reads TGTGCCAGCAGTGAAACCCTCTACAATGAGCAGTTCTTC.